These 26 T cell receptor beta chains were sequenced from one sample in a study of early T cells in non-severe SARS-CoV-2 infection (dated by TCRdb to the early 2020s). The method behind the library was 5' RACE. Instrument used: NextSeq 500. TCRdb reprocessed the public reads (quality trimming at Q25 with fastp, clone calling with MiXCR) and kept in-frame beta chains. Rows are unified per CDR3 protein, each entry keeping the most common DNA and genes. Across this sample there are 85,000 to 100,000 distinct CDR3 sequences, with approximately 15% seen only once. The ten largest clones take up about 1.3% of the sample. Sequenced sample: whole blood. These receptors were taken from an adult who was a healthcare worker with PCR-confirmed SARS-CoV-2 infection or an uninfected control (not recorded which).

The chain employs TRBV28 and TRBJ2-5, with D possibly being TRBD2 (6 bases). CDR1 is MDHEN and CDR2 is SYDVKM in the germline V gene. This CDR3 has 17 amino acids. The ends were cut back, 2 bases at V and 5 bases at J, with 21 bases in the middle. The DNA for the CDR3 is TGTGCCAGCAGTTTAAAGCTGCGGCGGGGCCTCCGCGAGACCCAGTACTTC. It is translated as CASSLKLRRGLRETQYF.

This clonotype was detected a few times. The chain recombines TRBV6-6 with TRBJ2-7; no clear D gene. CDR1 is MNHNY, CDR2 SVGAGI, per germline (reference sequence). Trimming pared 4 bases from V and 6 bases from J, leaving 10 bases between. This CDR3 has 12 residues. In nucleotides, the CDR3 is TGTGCCAGCAGTTCATCCCCCAGCGAGCAGTACTTC. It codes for CASSSSPSEQYF.

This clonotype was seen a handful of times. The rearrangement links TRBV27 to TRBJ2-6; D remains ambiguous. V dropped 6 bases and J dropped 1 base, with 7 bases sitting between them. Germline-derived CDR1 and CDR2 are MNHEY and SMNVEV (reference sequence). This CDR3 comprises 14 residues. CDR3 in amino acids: CASRTSSGANVLTF. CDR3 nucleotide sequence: TGTGCCAGCAGAACCTCTTCTGGGGCCAACGTCCTGACTTTC.

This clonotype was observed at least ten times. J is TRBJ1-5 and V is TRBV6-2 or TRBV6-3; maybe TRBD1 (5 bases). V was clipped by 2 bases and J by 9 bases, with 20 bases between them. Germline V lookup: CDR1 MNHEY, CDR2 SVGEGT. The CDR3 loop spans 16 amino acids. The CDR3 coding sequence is TGTGCCAGCAGTTACGACCAGGGTACGATGAGTTGGCCCCAGCATTTT. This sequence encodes CASSYDQGTMSWPQHF.

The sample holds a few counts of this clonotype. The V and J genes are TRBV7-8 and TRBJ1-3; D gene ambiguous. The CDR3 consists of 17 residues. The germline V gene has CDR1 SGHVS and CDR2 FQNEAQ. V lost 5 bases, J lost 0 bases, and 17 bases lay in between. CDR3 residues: CASSTLGRSSSGNTIYF. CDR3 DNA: TGTGCCAGCAGCACACTAGGCAGATCAAGCTCTGGAAACACCATATATTTT.

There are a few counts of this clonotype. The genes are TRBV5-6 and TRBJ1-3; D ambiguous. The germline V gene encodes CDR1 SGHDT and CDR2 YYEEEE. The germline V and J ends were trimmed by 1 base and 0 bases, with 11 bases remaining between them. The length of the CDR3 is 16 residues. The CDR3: CASSLKQTVSGNTIYF. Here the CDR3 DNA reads TGTGCCAGCAGCTTGAAACAGACTGTCTCTGGAAACACCATATATTTT.

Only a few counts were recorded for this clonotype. Here the CDR3 DNA reads TGTGCCAGCCTCAAGGCCCCCAGGGACACTGAAGCTTTCTTT. Amino acid sequence: CASLKAPRDTEAFF. The chain uses TRBV6-5 and TRBJ1-1; D is possibly TRBD1 (5 bases). V lost 8 bases to trimming and J lost 3 bases, with 16 bases between them. The CDR3 is 14 residues long. Germline loops: CDR1 MNHEY, CDR2 SVGAGI.

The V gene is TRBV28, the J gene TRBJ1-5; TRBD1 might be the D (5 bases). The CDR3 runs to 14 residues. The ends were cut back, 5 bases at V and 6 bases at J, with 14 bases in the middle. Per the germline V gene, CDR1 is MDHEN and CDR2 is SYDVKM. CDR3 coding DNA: TGTGCCAGCAGTCGCACGGGGGGTGGTCAGCCCCAGCATTTT. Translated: CASSRTGGGQPQHF.

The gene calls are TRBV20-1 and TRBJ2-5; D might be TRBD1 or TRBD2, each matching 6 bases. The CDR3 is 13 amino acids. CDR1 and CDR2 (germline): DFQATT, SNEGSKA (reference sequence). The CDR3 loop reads CRTVGGGDETQYF. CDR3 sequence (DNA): TGCAGGACGGTAGGGGGAGGAGATGAGACCCAGTACTTC.

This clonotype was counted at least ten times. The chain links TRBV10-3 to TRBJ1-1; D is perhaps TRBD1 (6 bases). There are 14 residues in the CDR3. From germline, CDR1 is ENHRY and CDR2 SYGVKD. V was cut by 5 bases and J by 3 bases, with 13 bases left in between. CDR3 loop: CAISTGFLDTEAFF. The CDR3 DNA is TGTGCCATCAGTACAGGGTTCTTGGACACTGAAGCTTTCTTT.

CDR3: CASSEGQAPYGYTF. Written as DNA, the CDR3 is TGTGCCAGCAGTGAGGGACAGGCGCCCTATGGCTACACCTTC. The chain joins TRBV6-5 to TRBJ1-2; 8 bases line up with TRBD1. Germline lookup yields CDR1 MNHEY and CDR2 SVGAGI. This CDR3 has 14 amino acids. Germline trimming cut 5 bases from V and 4 bases from J; bases unmatched to any gene: 6.

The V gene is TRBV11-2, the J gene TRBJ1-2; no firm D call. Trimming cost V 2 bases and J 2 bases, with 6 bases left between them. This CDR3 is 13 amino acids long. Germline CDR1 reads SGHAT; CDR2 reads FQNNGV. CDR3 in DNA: TGTGCCAGCAGCTTAAGAGGGAACTATGGCTACACCTTC. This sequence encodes CASSLRGNYGYTF. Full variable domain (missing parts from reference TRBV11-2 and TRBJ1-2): EAGVAQSPRYKIIEKRQSVAFWCNPISGHATLYWYQQILGQGPKLLIQFQNNGVVDDSQLPKDRFSAERLKGVDSTLKIQPAKLEDSAVYLCASSLRGNYGYTFGSGTRLTVV.

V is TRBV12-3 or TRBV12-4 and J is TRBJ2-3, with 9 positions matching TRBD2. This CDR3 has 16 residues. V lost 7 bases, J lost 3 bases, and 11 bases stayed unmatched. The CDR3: CASTPFCGRGTDTQYF. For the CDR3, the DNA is TGTGCCAGCACCCCCTTCTGCGGGAGGGGTACAGATACGCAGTATTTT.

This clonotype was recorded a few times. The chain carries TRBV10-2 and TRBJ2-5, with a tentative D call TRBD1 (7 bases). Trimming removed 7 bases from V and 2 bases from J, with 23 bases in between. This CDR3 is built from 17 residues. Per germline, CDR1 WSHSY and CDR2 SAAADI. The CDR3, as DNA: TGCGCCAGCACTAAGGACAGGCAGAGGGAGGATCAAGAGACCCAGTACTTC. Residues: CASTKDRQREDQETQYF.

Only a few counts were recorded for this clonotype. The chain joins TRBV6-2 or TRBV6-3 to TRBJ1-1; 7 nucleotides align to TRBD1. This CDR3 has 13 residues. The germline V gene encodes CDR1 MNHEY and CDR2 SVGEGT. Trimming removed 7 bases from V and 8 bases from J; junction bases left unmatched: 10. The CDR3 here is CASKPTGMVEAFF. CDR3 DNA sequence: TGTGCCAGCAAGCCGACAGGGATGGTAGAAGCTTTCTTT.

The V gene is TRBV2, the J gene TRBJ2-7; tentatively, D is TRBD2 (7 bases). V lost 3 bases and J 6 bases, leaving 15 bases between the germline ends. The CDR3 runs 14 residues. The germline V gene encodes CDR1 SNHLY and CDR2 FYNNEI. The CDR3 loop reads CASSDFQGRGEQYF. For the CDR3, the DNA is TGTGCCAGCAGTGATTTCCAGGGGAGGGGCGAGCAGTACTTC.

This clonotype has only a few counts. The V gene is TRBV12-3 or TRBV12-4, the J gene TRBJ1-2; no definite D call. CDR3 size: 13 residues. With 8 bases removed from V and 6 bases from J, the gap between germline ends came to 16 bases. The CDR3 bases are TGTGCCAGCTACGACCGGGGATTTGATGGCTACACCTTC. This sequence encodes CASYDRGFDGYTF.

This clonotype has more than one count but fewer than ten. For the CDR3, the DNA is TGTGCCAGCAGCTTAGGGTATATCACAGATACGCAGTATTTT. Protein sequence: CASSLGYITDTQYF. The chain is built from TRBV7-9 and TRBJ2-3; D remains unclear. Germline CDR1 reads SEHNR; CDR2 reads FQNEAQ (reference sequence). V lost 1 base to trimming and J lost 2 bases, with 7 bases between them. The CDR3 contains 14 residues. Drawing the rest from reference TRBV7-9 and TRBJ2-3, the complete variable domain is DTGVSQNPRHKITKRGQNVTFRCDPISEHNRLYWYRQTLGQGPEFLTYFQNEAQLEKSRLLSDRFSAERPKGSFSTLEIQRTEQGDSAMYLCASSLGYITDTQYFGPGTRLTVL.

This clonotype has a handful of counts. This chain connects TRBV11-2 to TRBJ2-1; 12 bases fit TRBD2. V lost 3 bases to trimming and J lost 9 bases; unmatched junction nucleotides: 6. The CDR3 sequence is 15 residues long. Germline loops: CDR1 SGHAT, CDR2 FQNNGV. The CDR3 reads CASSLTSGSLVEQFF. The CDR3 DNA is TGTGCCAGCAGCTTGACTAGCGGGAGCTTAGTTGAGCAGTTCTTC. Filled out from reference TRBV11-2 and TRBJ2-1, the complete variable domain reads EAGVAQSPRYKIIEKRQSVAFWCNPISGHATLYWYQQILGQGPKLLIQFQNNGVVDDSQLPKDRFSAERLKGVDSTLKIQPAKLEDSAVYLCASSLTSGSLVEQFFGPGTRLTVL.

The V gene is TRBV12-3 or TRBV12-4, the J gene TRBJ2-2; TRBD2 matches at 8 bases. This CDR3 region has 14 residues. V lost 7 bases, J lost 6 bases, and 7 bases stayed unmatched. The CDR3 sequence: CASTPSGGAGELFF. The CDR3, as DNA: TGTGCCAGCACCCCCTCCGGGGGGGCCGGGGAGCTGTTTTTT.

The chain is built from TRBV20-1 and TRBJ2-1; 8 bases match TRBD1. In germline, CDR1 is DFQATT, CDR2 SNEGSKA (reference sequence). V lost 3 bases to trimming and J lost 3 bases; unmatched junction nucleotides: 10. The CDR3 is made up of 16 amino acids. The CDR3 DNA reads TGCAGTGCTAGCCCCGCCCGACAGGGGAGCTACAATGAGCAGTTCTTC. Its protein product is CSASPARQGSYNEQFF.

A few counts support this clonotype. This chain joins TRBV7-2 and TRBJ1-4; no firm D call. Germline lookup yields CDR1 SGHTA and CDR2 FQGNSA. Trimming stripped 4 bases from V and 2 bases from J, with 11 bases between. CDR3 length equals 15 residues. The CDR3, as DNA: TGTGCCAGCAGCTCTGGAGGGTGGACTAATGAAAAACTGTTTTTT. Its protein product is CASSSGGWTNEKLFF.

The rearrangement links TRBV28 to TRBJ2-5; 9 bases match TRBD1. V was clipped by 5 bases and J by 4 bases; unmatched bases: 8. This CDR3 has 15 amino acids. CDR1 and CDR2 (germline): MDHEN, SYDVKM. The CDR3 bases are TGTGCCAGCAGTACCAGGGACAGGGAAAGAGAGACCCAGTACTTC. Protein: CASSTRDRERETQYF.

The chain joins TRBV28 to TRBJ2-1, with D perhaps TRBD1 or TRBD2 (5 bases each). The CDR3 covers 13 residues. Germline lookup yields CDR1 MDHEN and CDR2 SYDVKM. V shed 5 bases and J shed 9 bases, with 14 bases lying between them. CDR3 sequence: CASSGGPLSEQFF. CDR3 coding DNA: TGTGCCAGCAGTGGGGGACCCCTCAGTGAGCAGTTCTTC.

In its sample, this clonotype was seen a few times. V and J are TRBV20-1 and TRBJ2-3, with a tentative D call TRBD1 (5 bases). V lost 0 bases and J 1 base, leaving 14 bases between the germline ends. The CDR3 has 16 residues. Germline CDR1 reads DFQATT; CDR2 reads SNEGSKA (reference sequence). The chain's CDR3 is CSARDWATAGTDTQYF. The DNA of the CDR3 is TGCAGTGCTAGAGATTGGGCGACAGCCGGCACAGATACGCAGTATTTT.

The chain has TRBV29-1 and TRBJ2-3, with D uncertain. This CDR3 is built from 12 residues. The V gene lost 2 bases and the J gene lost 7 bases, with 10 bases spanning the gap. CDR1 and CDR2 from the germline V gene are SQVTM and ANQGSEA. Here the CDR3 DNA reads TGCAGCGTTGAAATTTCCCCGAATACGCAGTATTTT. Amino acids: CSVEISPNTQYF.